This is a list of T cell receptor beta chains from one sample in a study of OX40 agonist ivuxolimab in advanced cancers. Sequenced by immunoSEQ multiplex PCR; TCRdb stores in-frame clones only, minus some. This sample yields tens of thousands of clones, of which 84% are seen a single time; under 55% belongs to the top ten. The sample in question was CD4+ or CD8+ T cells sorted from blood, obtained in a trial of the OX40 agonist ivuxolimab. These receptors were collected from an adult with an advanced solid tumor such as melanoma, head and neck, liver or kidney cancer. Each CDR3 is given without its conserved first and last residue. Each record gives: CDR3 protein, V gene, J gene.

ASSLGARGEKLF	TRBV28	TRBJ1-4
ASSLGPTYEQY	TRBV11-2	TRBJ2-7
ASPGLGGTDTQY	TRBV7-9	TRBJ2-3
ASSISGSPDYGNEQF	TRBV2	TRBJ2-1
ASSGGSEAF	TRBV2	TRBJ1-1
ASTPGSIFTEAF	TRBV19	TRBJ1-1
ASSIGPSAYEQY	TRBV9	TRBJ2-7
ATLDFEEQY	TRBV30	TRBJ2-7
ASSRGNNEKLF	TRBV4-1	TRBJ1-4
ASSHEDREVTEAF	TRBV4-1	TRBJ1-1
ATSRVRAGGRETQY	TRBV15	TRBJ2-5
AWANYNSPLH	TRBV30	TRBJ1-6
ASSALAGGNEQF	TRBV9	TRBJ2-1
ASSLAFGENTGELF	TRBV5-4	TRBJ2-2
ASSFRGGYLADTQY	TRBV28	TRBJ2-3
ASSPPGQGVDGYT	TRBV18	TRBJ1-2
ASSQDGLAGIYTDTQY	TRBV4-2	TRBJ2-3
ASSQGAGVHNEQF	TRBV25-1	TRBJ2-1
ASSFGQIMNTEAF	TRBV28	TRBJ1-1
AWSVMVPGEQY	TRBV30	TRBJ2-7
ASNLSPGGDSYEQY	TRBV27	TRBJ2-7
AWSHPSRSYNEQF	TRBV30	TRBJ2-1
ASSFTDRVLADTQY	TRBV27	TRBJ2-3
ASSEEAGNTGELF	TRBV6-1	TRBJ2-2
ASSPAGANYEQY	TRBV19	TRBJ2-7
ATRDRENSYEQY	TRBV27	TRBJ2-7
ASSFRDSINYGYT	TRBV5-1	TRBJ1-2
ASSAHLAGGFTDTQY	TRBV9	TRBJ2-3
ASSPTGAYAYEQY	TRBV27	TRBJ2-7
ASSEKGGYTEAF	TRBV6-1	TRBJ1-1
ASSLESGLADNEQF	TRBV7-2	TRBJ2-1
ASSLEQGWTEAF	TRBV11-1	TRBJ1-1
ASSDPAYEQY	TRBV7-8	TRBJ2-7
ASSSQGPNEQY	TRBV6-6	TRBJ2-7
ASSQDRGPISEQF	TRBV4-3	TRBJ2-1
ARGDRDQETQY	TRBV2	TRBJ2-5
ASSLGQHYGYT	TRBV6-5	TRBJ1-2
ASSNRDSYEQY	TRBV2	TRBJ2-7
ASSPRGHTNEKLF	TRBV11-2	TRBJ1-4
SVETSGVGETQY	TRBV29-1	TRBJ2-5
ASILRDRVDNEQF	TRBV2	TRBJ2-1
ASRHRARLDQPQH	TRBV9	TRBJ1-5